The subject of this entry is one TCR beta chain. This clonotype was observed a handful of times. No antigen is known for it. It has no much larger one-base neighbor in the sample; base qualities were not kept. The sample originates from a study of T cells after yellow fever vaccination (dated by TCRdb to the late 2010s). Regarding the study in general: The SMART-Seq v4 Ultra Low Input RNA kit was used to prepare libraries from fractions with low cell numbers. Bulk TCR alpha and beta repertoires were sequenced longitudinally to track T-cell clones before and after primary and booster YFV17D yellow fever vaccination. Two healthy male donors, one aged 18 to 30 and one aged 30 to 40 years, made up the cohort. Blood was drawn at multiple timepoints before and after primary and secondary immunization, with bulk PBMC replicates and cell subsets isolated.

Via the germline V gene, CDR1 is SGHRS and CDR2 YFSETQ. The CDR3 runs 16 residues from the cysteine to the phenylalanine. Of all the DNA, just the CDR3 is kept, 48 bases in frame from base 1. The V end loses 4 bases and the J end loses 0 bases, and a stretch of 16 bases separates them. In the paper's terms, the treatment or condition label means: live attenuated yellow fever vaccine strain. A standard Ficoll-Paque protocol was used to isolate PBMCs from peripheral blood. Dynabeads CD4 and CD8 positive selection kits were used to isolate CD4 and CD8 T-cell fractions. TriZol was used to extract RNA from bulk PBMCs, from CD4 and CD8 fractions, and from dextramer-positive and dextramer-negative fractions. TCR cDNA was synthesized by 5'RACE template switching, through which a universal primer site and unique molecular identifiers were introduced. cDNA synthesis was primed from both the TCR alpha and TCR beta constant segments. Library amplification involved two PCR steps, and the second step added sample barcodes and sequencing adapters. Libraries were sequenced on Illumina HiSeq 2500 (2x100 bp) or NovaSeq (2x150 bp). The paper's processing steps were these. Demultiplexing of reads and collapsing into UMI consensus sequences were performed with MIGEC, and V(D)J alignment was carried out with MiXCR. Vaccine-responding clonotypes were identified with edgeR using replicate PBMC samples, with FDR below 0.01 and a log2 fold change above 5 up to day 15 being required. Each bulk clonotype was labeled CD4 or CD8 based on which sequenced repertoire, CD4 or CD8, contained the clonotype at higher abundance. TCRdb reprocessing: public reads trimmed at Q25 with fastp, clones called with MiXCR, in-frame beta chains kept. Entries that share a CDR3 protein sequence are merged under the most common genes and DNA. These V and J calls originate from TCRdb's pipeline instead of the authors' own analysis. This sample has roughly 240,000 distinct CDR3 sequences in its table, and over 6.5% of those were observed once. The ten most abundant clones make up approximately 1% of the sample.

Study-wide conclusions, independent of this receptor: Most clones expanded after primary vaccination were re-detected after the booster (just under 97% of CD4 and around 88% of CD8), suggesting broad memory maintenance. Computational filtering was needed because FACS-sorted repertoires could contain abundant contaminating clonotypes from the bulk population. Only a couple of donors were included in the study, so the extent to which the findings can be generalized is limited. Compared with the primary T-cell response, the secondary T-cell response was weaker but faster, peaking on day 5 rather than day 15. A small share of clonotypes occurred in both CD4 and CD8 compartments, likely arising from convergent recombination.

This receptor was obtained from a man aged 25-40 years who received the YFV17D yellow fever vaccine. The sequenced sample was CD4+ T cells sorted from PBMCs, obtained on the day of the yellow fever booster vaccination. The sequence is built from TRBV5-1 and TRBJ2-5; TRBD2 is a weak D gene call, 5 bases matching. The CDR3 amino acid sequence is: CASSVVLPGYQETQYF. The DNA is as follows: TGCGCCAGCAGCGTCGTCCTCCCGGGGTACCAAGAGACCCAGTACTTC.